These 32 T cell receptor beta chains were all obtained from the same sample, sequenced in a study of OX40 agonist ivuxolimab in advanced cancers. Generated by immunoSEQ multiplex PCR, the TCRdb table keeps only in-frame clones and is missing some. The sample holds about 48,000 clones; approximately 85% are singletons and the top ten take around 9%. The input for sequencing was CD4+ or CD8+ T cells sorted from blood, taken in a trial of the OX40 agonist ivuxolimab. The origin of the receptors is an adult with an advanced solid tumor such as melanoma, head and neck, liver or kidney cancer.

The CDR3, as DNA: TGCGCCAGCAGCCCGGGGTCTAACTATGGCTACACCTTC. Translation: CASSPGSNYGYTF. The V call is TRBV5-1, the J call TRBJ1-2; D is unclear. Germline values: CDR1 SGHRS, CDR2 YFSETQ. V lost 4 bases, J lost 0 bases, and 7 bases lay in between. This CDR3 spans 13 amino acids.

The gene calls are TRBV6-6 and TRBJ2-3, with a tentative D call TRBD2 (5 bases). The CDR3 has 16 residues. Deletions cut 2 bases from V and 4 bases from J, with 16 bases between. CDR1 MNHNY and CDR2 SVGAGI come from the germline V gene (reference sequence). The CDR3 DNA follows: TGTGCCAGCAGTTACCCAGGAGGAAACGACCCAGATACGCAGTATTTT. It is translated as CASSYPGGNDPDTQYF.

This chain joins TRBV5-1 and TRBJ2-7; 7 nucleotides align to TRBD1. Germline V CDR1 and CDR2: SGHRS, YFSETQ. V was clipped by 0 bases and J by 5 bases; unmatched bases: 11. The CDR3 spans 16 residues. The CDR3: CASSLAGGQGVHEQYF. The CDR3 nucleotides read TGCGCCAGCAGCTTGGCCGGTGGGCAGGGGGTCCACGAGCAGTACTTC.

The CDR3 DNA sequence: TGTGCCAGTCGGGGGAGGGAATGGTACGAGCAGTACTTC. Translation: CASRGREWYEQYF. The chain joins TRBV6-1 to TRBJ2-7; 7 nucleotides match TRBD2. V shed 9 bases, J shed 4 bases, and the junction held 9 bases outside the gene matches. Germline lookup yields CDR1 MNHNS and CDR2 SASEGT. The CDR3 covers 13 residues.

This clone was observed a few times. V gene TRBV10-3 combines with J gene TRBJ2-7; TRBD2 matches at 8 bases. Trimming at V came to 8 bases and at J to 2 bases, leaving 11 bases not matched to a gene. The CDR3 extends over 15 amino acids. The germline V gene has CDR1 ENHRY and CDR2 SYGVKD. This CDR3 reads CAIAISSGPAYEQYF. CDR3 bases: TGTGCCATCGCCATCTCTAGCGGGCCAGCCTACGAGCAGTACTTC.

A word on this clone: Different DNA sequences within this sample yield the same CDR3. The chain links TRBV5-1 to TRBJ1-2, with 9 nucleotides matching TRBD1. Trimming took 0 bases from V and 5 from J; bases not matched to a gene: 8. In germline, CDR1 is SGHRS, CDR2 YFSETQ. This CDR3 comprises 16 residues. Here the CDR3 reads CASSLGGGQGLYGYTF. The CDR3 region has the DNA TGCGCCAGCAGCTTGGGAGGGGGACAGGGATTATATGGCTACACCTTC.

The chain employs TRBV7-3 and TRBJ2-1; D remains unclear. The germline V gene has CDR1 SGHTA and CDR2 FQGTGA. V shed 3 bases and J shed 9 bases, with 9 bases lying between them. The CDR3 consists of 12 residues. The CDR3 here is CASSLIAGEQFF. In DNA, the CDR3 is TGTGCCAGCAGCTTGATAGCAGGTGAGCAGTTCTTC.

The V call is TRBV2, the J call TRBJ1-4; weak D call: TRBD1 (6 bases). Between the trimmed V and J ends, which lost 7 bases and 10 bases, there was a span of 16 bases. This CDR3 has 13 residues. Germline CDR1 and CDR2: SNHLY and FYNNEI. CDR3 nucleotides: TGTGCCAGCACCCTAAGGGGGGATGCAAAACTGTTTTTT. It translates to CASTLRGDAKLFF.

The J gene is TRBJ2-3, the V gene TRBV9; 16 bases align to TRBD2. The trim removed 3 bases at V and 3 bases at J, leaving 4 bases unmatched. Looked up from germline, CDR1 is SGDLS and CDR2 is YYNGEE. CDR3 length: 17 amino acids. The CDR3 reads CASSAGTSGRGTDTQYF. DNA of the CDR3: TGTGCCAGCAGCGCCGGGACTAGCGGGAGGGGGACAGATACGCAGTATTTT.

The chain links TRBV20-1 to TRBJ1-2; 7 bases line up with TRBD1. The germline CDR1 and CDR2 sequences are DFQATT and SNEGSKA (reference sequence). The CDR3 extends over 11 amino acids. The J segment lost 8 bases and the V segment lost 8 bases, leaving 8 bases of the junction unmatched. CDR3 amino acids: CSPRDREGYTF. The CDR3 DNA follows: TGCAGTCCCCGGGACAGAGAGGGCTACACCTTC.

V is TRBV18 and J is TRBJ2-1; 7 nucleotides agree with TRBD2. J lost 8 bases, V lost 3 bases, and 10 bases had no gene match. Germline V lookup: CDR1 KGHSH, CDR2 LQKENI. This CDR3 is 15 amino acids long. DNA of the CDR3: TGTGCCAGCTCACCTGGCGGGAGTTTCGAGGATGAGCAGTTCTTC. It codes for CASSPGGSFEDEQFF.

V gene TRBV7-9 combines with J gene TRBJ1-1; D is unresolved. The V end lost 0 bases, the J end lost 4 bases, and 12 bases lay between the germline ends. CDR3 length: 15 amino acids. Looked up from germline, CDR1 is SEHNR and CDR2 is FQNEAQ (reference sequence). The CDR3 region is CASSLAGLQTTEAFF. In nucleotides, the CDR3 is TGTGCCAGCAGCTTAGCGGGGTTACAGACCACTGAAGCTTTCTTT.

This clone was seen more than once but under ten times. The genes are TRBV7-3 and TRBJ1-1; D is ambiguous. Germline V lookup: CDR1 SGHTA, CDR2 FQGTGA. With 8 bases removed from V and 0 bases from J, the gap between germline ends came to 10 bases. The CDR3 length is 13 residues. DNA for the CDR3: TGTGCCAGCGGGCGGACGGTGAACACTGAAGCTTTCTTT. It encodes CASGRTVNTEAFF.

The chain has TRBV4-1 and TRBJ2-5; 8 bases fit TRBD2. Germline V gene lookup returns CDR1 MGHRA and CDR2 YSYEKL. The CDR3 has 15 residues. The V and J ends lost 0 bases and 5 bases, in that order; junction bases with no gene match: 5. In nucleotides, the CDR3 is TGCGCCAGCAGCCAAGATGGACAGCGGGGGGAGACCCAGTACTTC. This gives the protein CASSQDGQRGETQYF.

The rearrangement uses TRBV4-1 and TRBJ1-1; D gene uncertain. The CDR3 covers 14 residues. V gave up 4 bases and J gave up 0 bases, with 9 bases separating them. CDR1 and CDR2 (germline): MGHRA, YSYEKL. The chain's CDR3 is CASSPRALNTEAFF. In DNA, the CDR3 is TGCGCCAGCAGCCCCCGAGCCCTGAACACTGAAGCTTTCTTT.

V usage is TRBV6-1 and J usage is TRBJ1-1; D may be TRBD1 (6 bases). The germline V gene has CDR1 MNHNS and CDR2 SASEGT. V was trimmed by 3 bases and J by 2 bases, leaving 19 bases between them. The CDR3 runs to 17 residues. The CDR3 DNA follows: TGTGCCAGCAGTGACCCGGGACACCCGGGAGGAAACACTGAAGCTTTCTTT. Translating gives CASSDPGHPGGNTEAFF.

This chain uses TRBV7-9 with TRBJ2-3; possible D gene TRBD1, 5 bases. The V and J ends lost 10 bases and 6 bases respectively, with 20 bases between them. The CDR3 covers 14 residues. CDR1 and CDR2 from the germline V gene are SEHNR and FQNEAQ (reference sequence). CDR3 in DNA: TGTGCCATCACCCTGTCGACAAAGGGGGATACGCAGTATTTT. Translation gives CAITLSTKGDTQYF.

This chain uses TRBV7-9 with TRBJ2-7; TRBD2 is a possible D gene (6 bases). CDR1 is SEHNR, CDR2 FQNEAQ, per germline (reference sequence). This CDR3 contains 13 residues. With 1 base removed from V and 5 bases from J, the gap between germline ends came to 9 bases. The chain's CDR3 is CASSLEGGDEQYF. In nucleotides, the CDR3 is TGTGCCAGCAGCTTAGAGGGCGGGGACGAGCAGTACTTC.

The chain joins TRBV7-8 to TRBJ2-3, with D unclear. The CDR3 runs to 14 residues. Germline V gene sequence: CDR1 SGHVS, CDR2 FQNEAQ. The germline V and J ends were trimmed by 5 bases and 3 bases, with 12 bases remaining between them. The CDR3 DNA is TGTGCCAGCAGCCCCCCATCGCCGACAGATACGCAGTATTTT. Translated: CASSPPSPTDTQYF.

The table lists this clone with a few counts. V gene TRBV18 combines with J gene TRBJ2-2, with D perhaps matching TRBD1 (6 bases). The CDR3 loop spans 16 amino acids. In germline, CDR1 is KGHSH, CDR2 LQKENI. V dropped 2 bases and J dropped 3 bases, with 13 bases sitting between them. The CDR3 protein is CASSPSLQGYTGELFF. The CDR3 region has the DNA TGTGCCAGCTCACCAAGTTTACAGGGCTACACCGGGGAGCTGTTTTTT.

V is TRBV20-1 and J is TRBJ2-1; D gene ambiguous. CDR3 length: 11 amino acids. Germline V gene sequence: CDR1 DFQATT, CDR2 SNEGSKA (reference sequence). The germline V and J ends were trimmed by 6 bases and 5 bases, with 8 bases remaining between them. In nucleotides, the CDR3 is TGCAGTGCCTACAGAAACAATGAGCAGTTCTTC. This sequence encodes CSAYRNNEQFF.

The chain uses TRBV19 and TRBJ2-5, with 8 nucleotides matching TRBD1. Germline CDR1 LNHDA, CDR2 SQIVND (reference sequence). This CDR3 has 15 residues. V trimming: 3 bases; J trimming: 5 bases; junction bases outside the gene matches: 8. Written as DNA, the CDR3 is TGTGCCAGTAGTATCGCGCCGACAGGGGATGAGACCCAGTACTTC. Its translation is CASSIAPTGDETQYF.

The V gene is TRBV13, the J gene TRBJ2-3, with D hard to call. The germline V gene encodes CDR1 PRHDT and CDR2 FYEKMQ (reference sequence). The CDR3 is 14 residues long. V was pared by 3 bases and J by 6 bases, with 13 bases between. CDR3 coding DNA: TGTGCCAGCAGCTTGGGAAGCTCCGGGGATACGCAGTATTTT. Translating it yields CASSLGSSGDTQYF.

This chain uses TRBV2 with TRBJ2-2; D is possibly TRBD2 (5 bases). V was clipped by 5 bases and J by 5 bases, with 18 bases between them. The CDR3 length is 16 residues. Germline V gene sequence: CDR1 SNHLY, CDR2 FYNNEI. The CDR3 sequence is CASSPGRSVGTGELFF. The CDR3, as DNA: TGTGCCAGCAGTCCTGGGAGATCGGTGGGGACCGGGGAGCTGTTTTTT.

This chain uses TRBV5-6 with TRBJ2-7, with D hard to call. Germline-derived CDR1 and CDR2 are SGHDT and YYEEEE. With 5 bases removed from V and 1 base from J, the gap between germline ends came to 7 bases. The CDR3 consists of 12 residues. The CDR3 DNA is TGTGCCAGCAGTCAGAGATCCTACGAGCAGTACTTC. Translation: CASSQRSYEQYF.

The count of this clone is one. The CDR3 DNA follows: TGCGCCAGCAGCTTGGTTTCGGGAGGATCCTACGAGCAGTACTTC. Amino acids: CASSLVSGGSYEQYF. The chain is built from TRBV5-1 and TRBJ2-7; TRBD2 aligns across 7 bases. The CDR3 consists of 15 residues. With 0 bases clipped from V and 1 base from J, the junction kept 4 bases outside the gene matches. CDR1 and CDR2 from the germline V gene are SGHRS and YFSETQ.

The genes are TRBV28 and TRBJ2-6; 7 bases are a match to TRBD2. The CDR3 extends over 17 amino acids. Per germline, CDR1 MDHEN and CDR2 SYDVKM. After removal of 4 bases from V and 0 bases from J, the junction contained 6 bases not matched to a gene. DNA for the CDR3: TGTGCCAGCAGTTCTGGGGGACTACGCTCTGGGGCCAACGTCCTGACTTTC. Translating gives CASSSGGLRSGANVLTF.

The chain links TRBV10-3 to TRBJ1-1; TRBD1 might be the D (6 bases). CDR1 is ENHRY, CDR2 SYGVKD, per germline. The ends were cut back, 6 bases at V and 5 bases at J, with 19 bases in the middle. This CDR3 comprises 15 residues. The CDR3 reads CAIRGVGGASTEAFF. The CDR3 nucleotides read TGTGCCATCAGGGGTGTGGGGGGCGCGAGTACTGAAGCTTTCTTT.

The V gene is TRBV5-1, the J gene TRBJ1-5; TRBD1 agrees at 12 bases. The V and J ends lost 2 bases and 3 bases, in that order; junction bases with no gene match: 6. From germline, CDR1 is SGHRS and CDR2 YFSETQ. The CDR3 covers 17 residues. This chain's CDR3 is CASSLGTGGSPNQPQHF. The CDR3 DNA follows: TGCGCCAGCAGCTTAGGGACAGGGGGCTCTCCCAATCAGCCCCAGCATTTT.

The chain employs TRBV19 and TRBJ1-1; tentatively, D is TRBD1 (6 bases). Germline V CDR1 and CDR2: LNHDA, SQIVND (reference sequence). Deletions cut 2 bases from V and 4 bases from J, with 20 bases between. CDR3 length: 17 residues. The CDR3 loop reads CASSIPFGERTATEAFF. CDR3 nucleotide sequence: TGTGCCAGTAGTATACCGTTCGGGGAGAGGACAGCCACTGAAGCTTTCTTT.

The V and J genes are TRBV28 and TRBJ1-4; no definite D call. Germline CDR1 is MDHEN and CDR2 is SYDVKM. Trimming left V 0 bases short and J 0 bases short, with 5 bases between. The CDR3 sequence is 15 residues long. The CDR3 region has the DNA TGTGCCAGCAGTTTATGGGGTGCAACTAATGAAAAACTGTTTTTT. Translation gives CASSLWGATNEKLFF.

The J gene is TRBJ1-1, the V gene TRBV29-1; D is possibly TRBD1 (6 bases). The CDR3 has 13 amino acids. Trimming took 6 bases from V and 4 from J, leaving 15 bases between them. Germline V gene sequence: CDR1 SQVTM, CDR2 ANQGSEA. The CDR3 nucleotides are TGCAGCGTCTCACAGGGAGAGGGCACTGAAGCTTTCTTT. It codes for CSVSQGEGTEAFF.